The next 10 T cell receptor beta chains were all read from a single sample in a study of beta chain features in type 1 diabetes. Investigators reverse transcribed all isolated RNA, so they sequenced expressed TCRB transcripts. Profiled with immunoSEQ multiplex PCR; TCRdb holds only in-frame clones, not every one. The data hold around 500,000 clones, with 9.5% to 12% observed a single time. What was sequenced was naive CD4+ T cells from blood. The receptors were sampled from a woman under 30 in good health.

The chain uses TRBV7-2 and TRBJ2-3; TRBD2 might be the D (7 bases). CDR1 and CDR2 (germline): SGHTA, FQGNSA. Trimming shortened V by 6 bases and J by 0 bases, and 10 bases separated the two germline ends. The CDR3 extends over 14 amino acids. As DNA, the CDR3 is TGTGCCAGCAGGAGGGGGGGCAGCACAGATACGCAGTATTTT. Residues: CASRRGGSTDTQYF.

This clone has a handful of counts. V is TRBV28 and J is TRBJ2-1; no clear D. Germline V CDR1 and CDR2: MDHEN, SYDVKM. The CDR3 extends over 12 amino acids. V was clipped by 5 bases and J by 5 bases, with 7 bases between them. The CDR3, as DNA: TGTGCCAGCAGTCTCCGAGACAATGAGCAGTTCTTC. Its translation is CASSLRDNEQFF. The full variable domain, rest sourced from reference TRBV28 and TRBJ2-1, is DVKVTQSSRYLVKRTGEKVFLECVQDMDHENMFWYRQDPGLGLRLIYFSYDVKMKEKGDIPEGYSVSREKKERFSLILESASTNQTSMYLCASSLRDNEQFFGPGTRLTVL.

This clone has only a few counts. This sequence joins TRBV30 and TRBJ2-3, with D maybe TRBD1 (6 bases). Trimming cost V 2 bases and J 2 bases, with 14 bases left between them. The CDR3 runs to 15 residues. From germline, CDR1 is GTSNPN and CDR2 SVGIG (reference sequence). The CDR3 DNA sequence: TGTGCCTGGAGTCACGACAGGAGAATCACAGATACGCAGTATTTT. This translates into CAWSHDRRITDTQYF.

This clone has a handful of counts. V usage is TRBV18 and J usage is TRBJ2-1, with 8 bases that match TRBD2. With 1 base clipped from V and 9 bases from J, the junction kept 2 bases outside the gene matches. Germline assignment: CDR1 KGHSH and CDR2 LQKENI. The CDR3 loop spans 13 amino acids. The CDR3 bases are TGTGCCAGCTCACCACAACGGGAGGGTGAGCAGTTCTTC. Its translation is CASSPQREGEQFF.

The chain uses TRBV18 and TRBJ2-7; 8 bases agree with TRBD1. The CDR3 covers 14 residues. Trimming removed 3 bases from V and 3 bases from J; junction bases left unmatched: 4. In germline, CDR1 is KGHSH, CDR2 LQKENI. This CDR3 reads CASSPSGGVYEQYF. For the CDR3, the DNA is TGTGCCAGCTCACCTTCAGGGGGCGTCTACGAGCAGTACTTC.

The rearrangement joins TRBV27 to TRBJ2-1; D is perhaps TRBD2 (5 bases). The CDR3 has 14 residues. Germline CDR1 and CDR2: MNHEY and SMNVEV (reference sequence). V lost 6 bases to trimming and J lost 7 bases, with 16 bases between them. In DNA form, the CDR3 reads TGTGCCAGCAGCCCAAGGCGGGTTTTTAATGAGCAGTTCTTC. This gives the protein CASSPRRVFNEQFF.

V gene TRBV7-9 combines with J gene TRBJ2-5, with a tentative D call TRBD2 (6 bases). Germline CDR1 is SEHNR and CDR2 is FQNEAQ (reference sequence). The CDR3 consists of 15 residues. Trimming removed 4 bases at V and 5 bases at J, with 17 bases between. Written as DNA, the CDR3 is TGTGCCAGCAGCTCGGTACTAGGGAGGTCTGAGACCCAGTACTTC. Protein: CASSSVLGRSETQYF. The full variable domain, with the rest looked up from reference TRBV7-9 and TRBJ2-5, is DTGVSQNPRHKITKRGQNVTFRCDPISEHNRLYWYRQTLGQGPEFLTYFQNEAQLEKSRLLSDRFSAERPKGSFSTLEIQRTEQGDSAMYLCASSSVLGRSETQYFGPGTRLLVL.

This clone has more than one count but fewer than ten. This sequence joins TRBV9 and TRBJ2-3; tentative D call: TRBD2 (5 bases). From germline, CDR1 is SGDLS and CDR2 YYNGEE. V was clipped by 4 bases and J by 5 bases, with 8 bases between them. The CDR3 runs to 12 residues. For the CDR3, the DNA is TGTGCCAGCAGCACCCGGGGAGATACGCAGTATTTT. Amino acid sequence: CASSTRGDTQYF.

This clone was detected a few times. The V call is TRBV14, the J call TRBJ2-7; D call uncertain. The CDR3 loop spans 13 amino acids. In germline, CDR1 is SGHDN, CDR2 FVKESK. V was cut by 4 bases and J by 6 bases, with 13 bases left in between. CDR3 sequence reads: CASSRASQSEQYF. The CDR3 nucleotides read TGTGCCAGCAGCCGCGCCTCCCAGTCCGAGCAGTACTTC. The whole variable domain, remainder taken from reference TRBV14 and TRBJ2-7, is EAGVTQFPSHSVIEKGQTVTLRCDPISGHDNLYWYRRVMGKEIKFLLHFVKESKQDESGMPNNRFLAERTGGTYSTLKVQPAELEDSGVYFCASSRASQSEQYFGPGTRLTVT.

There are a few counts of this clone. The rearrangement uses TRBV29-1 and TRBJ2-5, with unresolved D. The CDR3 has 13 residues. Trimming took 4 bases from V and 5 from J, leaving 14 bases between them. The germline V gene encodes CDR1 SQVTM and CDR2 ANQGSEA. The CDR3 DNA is TGCAGCGTTGTCGGCCTTCTAGGGGAGACCCAGTACTTC. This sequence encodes CSVVGLLGETQYF.